The T cell receptor (beta chain) described here comes from a study of blood T cells in healthy people across ages. About this clonotype itself: One end of the junction varies from germline; a read error may be responsible.

The CDR3 is 13 amino acids. Germline CDR1 and CDR2: SQVTM and ANQGSEA. Primers used in a second PCR of about 7 to 12 cycles were a sample-barcoded 5' primer and a J-beta primer mix. Every sample gave at least 2.5 million paired-end reads containing CDR3. Via MiXCR, TCRdb re-called the 5' RACE reads, giving one row per CDR3 protein. This sample has about 730,000 distinct CDR3 sequences, with 35% to 45% found just once. Sequencing was done on a sample of blood. This sequence was found in a woman between 55 and 75 years old in good health. This rearrangement joins TRBV29-1 to TRBJ2-2, with 7 bases matching TRBD1. In nucleotides, the CDR3 is TGCGGCGTTGACAGGGCGAGCACCGGGGAGCTGTTTTTT. Its translation is CGVDRASTGELFF.